The 23 T cell receptor beta chains listed next were all sequenced from one sample in a study of siplizumab effects on memory and regulatory T cells. Sequencing was performed with immunoSEQ multiplex PCR; in TCRdb, only in-frame clones are kept and a portion is missing. The sample records some 96,000 clones, approximately 94% being singletons. The sample was non-Treg CD4+ T cells sorted from blood. These TCRs come from a human donor in good health.

V gene TRBV7-3 combines with J gene TRBJ2-2, with D hard to call. V was clipped by 4 bases and J by 2 bases, with 5 bases between them. This CDR3 is 13 amino acids long. The germline gives CDR1 SGHTA, CDR2 FQGTGA. The CDR3 bases are TGTGCCAGCAGCTCCGCCAACACCGGGGAGCTGTTTTTT. It codes for CASSSANTGELFF.

The V gene is TRBV6-6, the J gene TRBJ2-7; TRBD2 aligns across 12 bases. J was trimmed by 0 bases and V by 6 bases; bases with no gene match: 3. Germline CDR1 MNHNY, CDR2 SVGAGI (reference sequence). The CDR3 spans 15 residues. The DNA of the CDR3 is TGTGCCAGCAGGCTAGCGGGAGGGTCCTCCTACGAGCAGTACTTC. This translates into CASRLAGGSSYEQYF.

This rearrangement joins TRBV10-3 to TRBJ1-5; tentatively, D is TRBD1 (6 bases). Germline CDR1 reads ENHRY; CDR2 reads SYGVKD. The CDR3 extends over 15 amino acids. Trimming removed 2 bases at V and 2 bases at J, with 10 bases between. CDR3 residues: CAISEGGAGNQPQHF. The CDR3 bases are TGTGCCATCAGTGAGGGGGGCGCAGGCAATCAGCCCCAGCATTTT.

This clone has a handful of counts. The CDR3 DNA reads TGTGCCAGTAGTCCCGGACAGGGAAACTATGGCTACACCTTC. Translated: CASSPGQGNYGYTF. This chain links TRBV19 with TRBJ1-2; 8 bases fit TRBD1. The germline CDR1 and CDR2 sequences are LNHDA and SQIVND (reference sequence). V was pared by 5 bases and J by 2 bases, with 4 bases of the junction left unmatched. The CDR3 loop spans 14 amino acids.

The CDR3 DNA reads as TGTGCCTGGAGTGGGGGAATCGAACCCCAGCATTTT. It translates to CAWSGGIEPQHF. V is TRBV30 and J is TRBJ1-5; D is unresolved. This CDR3 has 12 residues. Per the germline V gene, CDR1 is GTSNPN and CDR2 is SVGIG (reference sequence). Trimming took off 1 base at V and 10 bases at J, with 11 bases between the two ends.

The chain links TRBV7-9 to TRBJ1-3; TRBD1 matches at 9 bases. Germline V lookup: CDR1 SEHNR, CDR2 FQNEAQ (reference sequence). The V segment lost 5 bases and the J segment 2 bases; nucleotides outside the gene matches: 10. The CDR3 runs to 17 residues. The CDR3 sequence: CASSLPGDRDAGNTIYF. DNA for the CDR3: TGTGCCAGCAGCCTACCCGGGGACAGGGATGCTGGAAACACCATATATTTT.

This clone showed up just a few times. The chain couples TRBV4-1 to TRBJ1-2; a weak D match, TRBD1 (5 bases). The V end lost 1 base, the J end lost 2 bases, and 14 bases lay between the germline ends. Germline CDR1 MGHRA, CDR2 YSYEKL. This CDR3 comprises 16 residues. The chain's CDR3 is CASSQGGGRGNYGYTF. The CDR3 region has the DNA TGCGCCAGCAGCCAAGGAGGAGGGAGGGGAAACTATGGCTACACCTTC.

For this clone: One end of the junction fails to match germline, which may point to a read error. The V gene is TRBV2, the J gene TRBJ1-5; tentatively, D is TRBD1 (5 bases). Germline V CDR1 and CDR2: SNHLY, FYNNEI. The CDR3 sequence is 13 residues long. CDR3 protein: CVSSRGSEQPQHF. The CDR3 DNA follows: TGTGTCAGCTCACGGGGGTCGGAACAGCCCCAGCATTTT.

The genes are TRBV4-1 and TRBJ2-3; D possibly corresponds to TRBD2 (5 bases). CDR3 length: 15 amino acids. The germline V gene encodes CDR1 MGHRA and CDR2 YSYEKL. The V and J ends lost 6 bases and 2 bases respectively, with 15 bases between them. CDR3 residues: CASRQYGVATDTQYF. The CDR3 DNA reads as TGCGCCAGCAGACAATACGGGGTAGCCACAGATACGCAGTATTTT.

CDR3 loop: CASSLDRLNTGELFF. Written as DNA, the CDR3 is TGTGCCAGCAGCTTGGACAGGTTAAACACCGGGGAGCTGTTTTTT. This sequence joins TRBV5-6 and TRBJ2-2; weak D call: TRBD1 (5 bases). V lost 0 bases to trimming and J lost 2 bases, with 8 bases between them. The germline CDR1 and CDR2 sequences are SGHDT and YYEEEE. The CDR3 extends over 15 amino acids.

The V and J genes are TRBV18 and TRBJ2-3; 9 positions match TRBD2. The CDR3 consists of 16 residues. V was clipped by 3 bases and J by 5 bases; unmatched bases: 9. CDR1 is KGHSH and CDR2 is LQKENI in the germline V gene. In DNA form, the CDR3 reads TGTGCCAGCTCACCGGTAGTAGCGGGAGTTCGAGATACGCAGTATTTT. Translating it yields CASSPVVAGVRDTQYF.

The chain combines TRBV7-2 with TRBJ2-5; D perhaps matches TRBD2 (5 bases). Trimming cost V 6 bases and J 4 bases, with 15 bases left between them. The CDR3 consists of 14 residues. Germline CDR1 SGHTA, CDR2 FQGNSA. The CDR3 DNA reads TGTGCCAGCAGGTTCCCAGGAGGCGGAGAGACCCAGTACTTC. Protein: CASRFPGGGETQYF.

The J gene is TRBJ1-1, the V gene TRBV5-8; D not resolved. Trimming stripped 6 bases from V and 4 bases from J, with 22 bases between. Germline V CDR1 and CDR2: SGHTS, YDEGEE. The CDR3 totals 16 residues. CDR3 nucleotides: TGTGCCAGCACCCGATCTCGGACTCAAGGTGGCACTGAAGCTTTCTTT. Its translation is CASTRSRTQGGTEAFF.

The chain has TRBV6-5 and TRBJ2-7, with 8 bases matching TRBD2. Losses at the gene ends were 7 bases for V and 5 bases for J; bases not matched to a gene: 4. The CDR3 loop spans 12 amino acids. Per the germline V gene, CDR1 is MNHEY and CDR2 is SVGAGI. CDR3 sequence: CASMGSGNEQYF. CDR3 nucleotide sequence: TGTGCCAGCATGGGTAGCGGGAACGAGCAGTACTTC.

With respect to this clone: The germline gene is not matched at one end of the junction; a read error may be the cause. The chain carries TRBV20-1 and TRBJ2-7; D is tentatively TRBD1 or TRBD2 (5 bases each). CDR3 length: 11 residues. The germline gives CDR1 DFQATT, CDR2 SNEGSKA (reference sequence). In nucleotides, the CDR3 is TGCAGTGCTAGAATCCGGGACCACCCATGGTTC. This gives the protein CSARIRDHPWF.

This clone has just one count. CDR3 protein: CASSPREGSEAFF. In DNA form, the CDR3 reads TGCGCCAGCAGTCCCAGGGAGGGGTCTGAAGCTTTCTTT. The chain links TRBV23-1 to TRBJ1-1; TRBD1 is a possible D gene (5 bases). TRBV23-1 is marked as an open reading frame, function uncertain. The germline V and J ends were trimmed by 4 bases and 6 bases, with 12 bases remaining between them. The CDR3 is made up of 13 amino acids.

This chain's CDR3 is CASSVDGRSLHLDYEQYF. The DNA of the CDR3 is TGTGCCAGCAGCGTGGATGGAAGATCCCTTCACCTAGACTACGAGCAGTACTTC. V and J are TRBV9 and TRBJ2-7; no definite D call. This CDR3 is built from 18 residues. CDR1 and CDR2 (germline): SGDLS, YYNGEE. Between the trimmed V and J ends, which lost 2 bases and 3 bases, there was a span of 24 bases.

This chain connects TRBV7-6 to TRBJ1-1; 7 bases are shared with TRBD1. CDR3 length: 13 residues. The germline gives CDR1 SGHVS, CDR2 FNYEAQ. The V and J ends lost 6 bases and 2 bases, in that order; junction bases with no gene match: 3. The CDR3 region has the DNA TGTGCCAGCAGTCGGGACAGAAACACTGAAGCTTTCTTT. It is translated as CASSRDRNTEAFF. Filled out from reference TRBV7-6 and TRBJ1-1, the complete variable domain reads GAGVSQSPRYKVTKRGQDVALRCDPISGHVSLYWYRQALGQGPEFLTYFNYEAQQDKSGLPNDRFSAERPEGSISTLTIQRTEQRDSAMYRCASSRDRNTEAFFGQGTRLTVV.

The gene calls are TRBV6-6 and TRBJ1-3; D is uncertain. The CDR3 is 16 residues long. V shed 7 bases and J shed 0 bases, with 16 bases lying between them. The germline V gene has CDR1 MNHNY and CDR2 SVGAGI (reference sequence). CDR3 DNA sequence: TGTGCCAGCAACGAACCTAACCTGAGCTCTGGAAACACCATATATTTT. It yields the protein CASNEPNLSSGNTIYF.

The chain combines TRBV11-2 with TRBJ1-1; D is unresolved. The germline V gene has CDR1 SGHAT and CDR2 FQNNGV. Trimming left V 1 base short and J 0 bases short, with 15 bases between. The CDR3 is 17 amino acids. The CDR3 loop reads CASSLVGGESMNTEAFF. The CDR3 nucleotides read TGTGCCAGCAGCTTAGTGGGCGGAGAAAGCATGAACACTGAAGCTTTCTTT.

This clone was recorded only once. The chain combines TRBV28 with TRBJ1-1, with TRBD1 as a possible D gene (5 bases). Germline loops: CDR1 MDHEN, CDR2 SYDVKM. The V end was cut by 4 bases, the J end by 3 bases, with 15 bases between. This CDR3 is built from 15 residues. DNA for the CDR3: TGTGCCAGCAGTTGGACGGGGGGAAAGGACACTGAAGCTTTCTTT. Its protein is CASSWTGGKDTEAFF.

Worth noting for this clone: Other DNA sequences from this sample encode an identical CDR3 as well. The chain uses TRBV18 and TRBJ2-3; no clear D. The V gene lost 2 bases and the J gene lost 4 bases, with 1 base spanning the gap. This CDR3 comprises 11 residues. Germline CDR1 and CDR2: KGHSH and LQKENI. CDR3 sequence (DNA): TGTGCCAGCTCACCAGCAGATACGCAGTATTTT. As protein: CASSPADTQYF.

This clone was detected only a few times. V and J are TRBV19 and TRBJ1-1; D unclear. Germline V gene lookup returns CDR1 LNHDA and CDR2 SQIVND (reference sequence). This CDR3 has 11 residues. Deletions cut 7 bases from V and 6 bases from J, with 9 bases between. CDR3 sequence (DNA): TGTGCCAGTAACAATCGGGCTGAAGCTTTCTTT. Its protein product is CASNNRAEAFF.